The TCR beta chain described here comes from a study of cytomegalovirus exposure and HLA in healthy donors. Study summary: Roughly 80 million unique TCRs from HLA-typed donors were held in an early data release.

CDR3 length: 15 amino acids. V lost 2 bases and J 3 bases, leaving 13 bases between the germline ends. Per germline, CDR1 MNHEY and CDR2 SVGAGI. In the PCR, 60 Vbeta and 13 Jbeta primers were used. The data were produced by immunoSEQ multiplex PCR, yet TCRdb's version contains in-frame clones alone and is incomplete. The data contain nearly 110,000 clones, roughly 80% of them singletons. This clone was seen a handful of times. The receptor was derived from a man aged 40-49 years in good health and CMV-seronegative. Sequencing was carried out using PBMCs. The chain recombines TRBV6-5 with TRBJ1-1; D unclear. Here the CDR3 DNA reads TGTGCCAGCAGTTACCACTCAAAGGCGGACACTGAAGCTTTCTTT. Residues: CASSYHSKADTEAFF.